The present TCR beta chain was sequenced within a study of T-cell reconstitution after alpha-beta-depleted transplantation in children. Whole-study findings and limits: Reportedly, roughly two months post-transplant, alpha-beta T cells arose from several hundred expanded graft clones.

As it was prepared, the TCRbeta library received unique molecular identifiers. TCRdb independently ran MiXCR on the PCR reads; one entry per CDR3 protein. The data show approximately 400,000 distinct CDR3 sequences, about 16% seen once. On this clonotype itself: Its antigen is not identified.

V lost 0 bases and J lost 4, with 10 bases in between. This CDR3 has 14 amino acids. Germline CDR1 SGHRS, CDR2 YFSETQ. This chain connects TRBV5-1 to TRBJ1-1; D is unclear. The sequencing used PBMCs, mostly from graft donor cells, collected 360 days after TCRalphabeta/CD19-depleted stem cell transplant. The TCR comes from a boy younger than two who had a stem cell transplant for Wiskott-Aldrich syndrome, so the T cells may come from the graft donor. The CDR3 loop reads CASSLGGFSTEAFF. The CDR3 region has the DNA TGCGCCAGCAGCTTGGGAGGGTTTTCCACTGAAGCTTTCTTT.